Below, 18 T cell receptor beta chains from the same sample are listed, as sequenced in a study of blood T cell repertoires in COVID-19. The repertoire was sequenced with immunoSEQ multiplex PCR; TCRdb's copy has only in-frame clones and lacks some. The table shows 250,000 to 300,000 clones, with roughly four fifths occurring only once. The sequenced sample was PBMCs or T cells enriched from blood (not recorded which). Every receptor here comes from a middle-aged man who had been exposed to COVID-19.

The rearrangement joins TRBV9 to TRBJ2-2; 8 positions match TRBD2. There are 17 residues in the CDR3. Losses at the gene ends were 4 bases for V and 5 bases for J; bases not matched to a gene: 13. In germline, CDR1 is SGDLS, CDR2 YYNGEE. The CDR3 coding sequence is TGTGCCAGCAGCCCCTCTAGCGGGCAGGTTGGAACCGGGGAGCTGTTTTTT. Amino acid sequence: CASSPSSGQVGTGELFF.

This clone showed up just a few times. V and J are TRBV18 and TRBJ2-5; tentatively, D is TRBD1 (6 bases). With 5 bases removed from V and 1 base from J, the gap between germline ends came to 11 bases. CDR3 length: 14 amino acids. Looked up from germline, CDR1 is KGHSH and CDR2 is LQKENI. Here the CDR3 reads CASSSQQGQETQYF. CDR3 sequence (DNA): TGTGCCAGCTCAAGCCAACAGGGCCAAGAGACCCAGTACTTC. The variable domain in full, with the rest retrieved from reference TRBV18 and TRBJ2-5, is NAGVMQNPRHLVRRRGQEARLRCSPMKGHSHVYWYRQLPEEGLKFMVYLQKENIIDESGMPKERFSAEFPKEGPSILRIQQVVRGDSAAYFCASSSQQGQETQYFGPGTRLLVL.

The chain combines TRBV5-1 with TRBJ2-2; 7 bases fit TRBD1. The CDR3 is 14 amino acids. Germline V gene sequence: CDR1 SGHRS, CDR2 YFSETQ. Trimming took 9 bases from V and 3 from J; bases not matched to a gene: 8. The CDR3 loop is CATRGTDDTGELFF. The CDR3 DNA sequence: TGCGCCACCAGGGGGACAGACGACACCGGGGAGCTGTTTTTT.

DNA for the CDR3: TGCGCCAGCAGCTTGGATGGAGCTCACACAGATACGCAGTATTTT. It specifies CASSLDGAHTDTQYF. The chain has TRBV5-1 and TRBJ2-3; D is uncertain. V lost 0 bases, J lost 2 bases, and 10 bases lay in between. The CDR3 length is 15 residues. Germline values: CDR1 SGHRS, CDR2 YFSETQ. The variable domain in full, completed from reference TRBV5-1 and TRBJ2-3, reads KAGVTQTPRYLIKTRGQQVTLSCSPISGHRSVSWYQQTPGQGLQFLFEYFSETQRNKGNFPGRFSGRQFSNSRSEMNVSTLELGDSALYLCASSLDGAHTDTQYFGPGTRLTVL.

This sequence joins TRBV9 and TRBJ2-1; no firm D call. The V gene lost 3 bases and the J gene lost 4 bases, with 14 bases spanning the gap. Germline V gives CDR1 SGDLS, CDR2 YYNGEE. This CDR3 is built from 15 residues. Here the CDR3 reads CASSEKSRSYNEQFF. CDR3 nucleotides: TGTGCCAGCAGCGAAAAGTCGAGGTCTTACAATGAGCAGTTCTTC.

This rearrangement joins TRBV7-9 to TRBJ1-4, with 7 bases fitting TRBD1. J lost 8 bases, V lost 2 bases, and 8 bases had no gene match. This CDR3 has 15 amino acids. Germline lookup yields CDR1 SEHNR and CDR2 FQNEAQ (reference sequence). DNA for the CDR3: TGTGCCAGCAGCTTAACGGAGGGGGCTGGGGAAAAACTGTTTTTT. Protein product: CASSLTEGAGEKLFF.

The chain joins TRBV19 to TRBJ2-5; TRBD1 matches 7 bases. Losses at the gene ends were 7 bases for V and 2 bases for J; bases not matched to a gene: 10. This CDR3 is built from 15 residues. Germline V gives CDR1 LNHDA, CDR2 SQIVND (reference sequence). CDR3 protein: CASKPGQNRQETQYF. In DNA, the CDR3 is TGTGCCAGTAAACCGGGACAGAATCGGCAAGAGACCCAGTACTTC.

This clone was picked up a small number of times. V and J are TRBV28 and TRBJ2-6; 9 bases map to TRBD1. The germline V gene encodes CDR1 MDHEN and CDR2 SYDVKM. This CDR3 is built from 18 residues. J lost 0 bases, V lost 3 bases, and 6 bases had no gene match. The CDR3, as DNA: TGTGCCAGCAGTTTTAGGGGACAGGGCTTCTCTGGGGCCAACGTCCTGACTTTC. Amino acids: CASSFRGQGFSGANVLTF.

The chain carries TRBV19 and TRBJ2-2, with TRBD1 matching over 11 bases. This CDR3 has 15 amino acids. The J segment lost 7 bases and the V segment lost 7 bases, leaving 8 bases of the junction unmatched. Per germline, CDR1 LNHDA and CDR2 SQIVND (reference sequence). The CDR3 sequence is CASNGQGAESGELFF. CDR3 DNA: TGTGCCAGTAATGGACAGGGGGCGGAGAGCGGGGAGCTGTTTTTT.

The V call is TRBV11-3, the J call TRBJ2-7; 7 bases are shared with TRBD2. J gave up 3 bases and V 3 bases, and 8 bases lay outside the gene matches. CDR3 length: 15 residues. The germline V gene has CDR1 SGHNT and CDR2 YENEEA. In DNA, the CDR3 is TGTGCCAGCAGCTTGTGGTGGGAGGGCCGCTACGAGCAGTACTTC. As protein: CASSLWWEGRYEQYF.

The V call is TRBV11-2, the J call TRBJ1-5, with D hard to call. Between the trimmed V and J ends, which lost 2 bases and 5 bases, there was a span of 13 bases. The V gene's germline CDR1 is SGHAT and CDR2 FQNNGV. The CDR3 has 15 amino acids. In DNA, the CDR3 is TGTGCCAGCAGCTTAATGCAGGCTTCCGATCAGCCCCAGCATTTT. Protein sequence: CASSLMQASDQPQHF. Together with reference TRBV11-2 and TRBJ1-5, the CDR3 gives the full variable domain: EAGVAQSPRYKIIEKRQSVAFWCNPISGHATLYWYQQILGQGPKLLIQFQNNGVVDDSQLPKDRFSAERLKGVDSTLKIQPAKLEDSAVYLCASSLMQASDQPQHFGDGTRLSIL.

V gene TRBV3-1 (or the pseudogene TRBV3-2) combines with J gene TRBJ2-7; TRBD1 might be the D (6 bases). CDR3 length equals 16 residues. V was pared by 0 bases and J by 3 bases, with 15 bases between. The germline V gene encodes CDR1 LGHDT and CDR2 YNNKEL (reference sequence). CDR3 sequence reads: CASSQDRQEAGYEQYF. The CDR3 DNA follows: TGTGCCAGCAGCCAAGATCGACAGGAGGCTGGCTACGAGCAGTACTTC.

V usage is TRBV13 and J usage is TRBJ2-1; tentatively, D is TRBD2 (5 bases). The length of the CDR3 is 14 residues. Between the trimmed V and J ends, which lost 3 bases and 1 base, there was a span of 7 bases. Per germline, CDR1 PRHDT and CDR2 FYEKMQ (reference sequence). Here the CDR3 reads CASSLGVSYNEQFF. DNA of the CDR3: TGTGCCAGCAGCTTGGGAGTGTCCTACAATGAGCAGTTCTTC.

The rearrangement uses TRBV5-1 and TRBJ2-2; maybe TRBD2 (6 bases). Trimming removed 5 bases at V and 1 base at J, with 12 bases between. CDR1 is SGHRS and CDR2 is YFSETQ in the germline V gene. The CDR3 runs to 15 residues. CDR3 in amino acids: CASRRDLRNTGELFF. CDR3 coding DNA: TGCGCCAGCAGACGGGACTTACGGAACACCGGGGAGCTGTTTTTT.

The gene calls are TRBV5-1 and TRBJ2-4; TRBD2 aligns across 8 bases. V shed 3 bases, J shed 7 bases, and the junction held 6 bases outside the gene matches. CDR3 size: 14 residues. Germline V gene lookup returns CDR1 SGHRS and CDR2 YFSETQ. The CDR3 sequence: CASSWGLEGNIQYF. Written as DNA, the CDR3 is TGCGCCAGCAGCTGGGGACTAGAGGGGAACATTCAGTACTTC.

The gene calls are TRBV5-1 and TRBJ2-5; 9 positions agree with TRBD1. J lost 5 bases, V lost 3 bases, and 5 bases had no gene match. The CDR3 spans 14 residues. CDR1 and CDR2 from the germline V gene are SGHRS and YFSETQ. The CDR3 loop reads CASSWDRAEETQYF. CDR3 in DNA: TGCGCCAGCAGCTGGGACAGGGCCGAGGAGACCCAGTACTTC. The entire variable domain, with the rest obtained from reference TRBV5-1 and TRBJ2-5, is as follows: KAGVTQTPRYLIKTRGQQVTLSCSPISGHRSVSWYQQTPGQGLQFLFEYFSETQRNKGNFPGRFSGRQFSNSRSEMNVSTLELGDSALYLCASSWDRAEETQYFGPGTRLLVL.

The chain has TRBV12-5 and TRBJ1-6; D perhaps matches TRBD1 (5 bases). The CDR3 totals 14 residues. Trimming shortened V by 6 bases and J by 9 bases, and 15 bases separated the two germline ends. From germline, CDR1 is LGHNT and CDR2 FRNRAP. The CDR3 sequence is CASGMGGEASPLHF. In DNA form, the CDR3 reads TGTGCTAGTGGAATGGGGGGGGAGGCTTCACCCCTCCACTTT. The variable domain in full, completed from reference TRBV12-5 and TRBJ1-6, reads DARVTQTPRHKVTEMGQEVTMRCQPILGHNTVFWYRQTMMQGLELLAYFRNRAPLDDSGMPKDRFSAEMPDATLATLKIQPSEPRDSAVYFCASGMGGEASPLHFGNGTRLTVT.

The chain uses TRBV18 and TRBJ1-2; tentative D call: TRBD1 (6 bases). Germline CDR1 reads KGHSH; CDR2 reads LQKENI. Between the trimmed V and J ends, which lost 1 base and 5 bases, there was a span of 14 bases. This CDR3 region has 15 residues. In DNA, the CDR3 is TGTGCCAGCTCACCACAAGGGCAGGGGATATATGGCTACACCTTC. It codes for CASSPQGQGIYGYTF.